This T cell receptor (beta chain) was recorded in a study of CDR3 diversity in severe acne. The V gene's germline CDR1 is SQVTM and CDR2 ANQGSEA. The trim removed 7 bases at V and 10 bases at J, leaving 9 bases unmatched. The CDR3 runs 12 residues. A single record per CDR3 protein comes from TCRdb applying MiXCR to the PCR reads. The sample lists more than 85,000 distinct CDR3 sequences; about half were seen once. This clonotype was detected many times. What was sequenced was blood. The clonotype was recovered from a male donor with acne. J is TRBJ2-1 and V is TRBV29-1; 8 bases are a match to TRBD1. Written as DNA, the CDR3 is TGCAGCGGAGCCCAGGGGGCGGGGGAGCAGTTCTTC. Its protein is CSGAQGAGEQFF.